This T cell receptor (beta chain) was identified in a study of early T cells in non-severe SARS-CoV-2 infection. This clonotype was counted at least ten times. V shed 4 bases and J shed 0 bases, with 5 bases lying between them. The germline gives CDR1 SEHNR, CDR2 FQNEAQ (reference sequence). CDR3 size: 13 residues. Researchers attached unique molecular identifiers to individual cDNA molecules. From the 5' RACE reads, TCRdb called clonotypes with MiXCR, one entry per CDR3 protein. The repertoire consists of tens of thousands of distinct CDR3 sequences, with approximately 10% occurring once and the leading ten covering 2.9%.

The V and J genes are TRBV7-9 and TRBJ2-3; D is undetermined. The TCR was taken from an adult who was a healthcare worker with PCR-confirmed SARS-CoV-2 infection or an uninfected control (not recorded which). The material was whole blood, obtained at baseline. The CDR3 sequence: CASSSVSTDTQYF. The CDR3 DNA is TGTGCCAGCAGCTCCGTTAGCACAGATACGCAGTATTTT.